These 5 T cell receptor beta chains originate from one sample sequenced in a study of T-cell reconstitution after alpha-beta-depleted transplantation in children. The TCRbeta library was prepared with unique molecular identifiers. A single record per CDR3 protein comes from TCRdb applying MiXCR to the PCR reads. Of 250,000 to 300,000 distinct CDR3 sequences in the sample, about a tenth are singletons; the top ten hold around a tenth. The material sequenced was PBMCs from the stem cell graft donor, taken from the stem cell graft. The receptors come from a human donor who donated a stem cell graft to a child with SCID.

At least ten counts were recorded for this clonotype. The CDR3 sequence: CASSQRTIEAFF. In DNA form, the CDR3 reads TGTGCCAGCAGCCAAAGGACAATCGAAGCTTTCTTT. This chain connects TRBV12-3 or TRBV12-4 to TRBJ1-1; a weak D match, TRBD1 (5 bases). CDR3 size: 12 residues. V was trimmed by 6 bases and J by 8 bases, leaving 13 bases between them.

In its sample, this clonotype was seen many times. The chain links TRBV12-5 to TRBJ1-6; no definite D call. This CDR3 has 14 amino acids. Germline loops: CDR1 LGHNT, CDR2 FRNRAP. Trimming cost V 1 base and J 7 bases, with 8 bases left between them. CDR3 region: CASGLAVPNSPLHF. The CDR3 DNA follows: TGTGCTAGTGGTTTGGCAGTACCAAATTCACCCCTCCACTTT.

The chain recombines TRBV4-1 with TRBJ2-2; tentatively, D is TRBD2 (6 bases). Germline V gives CDR1 MGHRA, CDR2 YSYEKL. V dropped 5 bases and J dropped 1 base, with 11 bases sitting between them. The CDR3 spans 15 residues. The CDR3 DNA sequence: TGCGCCAGCAGCGCCGGGACTCTGAACACCGGGGAGCTGTTTTTT. Translating gives CASSAGTLNTGELFF.

The CDR3 sequence is CASSQGPANTDTQYF. The CDR3 nucleotides are TGTGCCAGCAGCCAAGGCCCCGCCAACACAGATACGCAGTATTTT. The V and J genes are TRBV4-2 and TRBJ2-3; D unclear. The CDR3 has 15 amino acids. CDR1 LGHNA and CDR2 YNFKEQ come from the germline V gene. With 1 base removed from V and 2 bases from J, the gap between germline ends came to 10 bases.

The rearrangement uses TRBV6-5 and TRBJ2-3, with D unresolved. Germline V gene data show CDR1 as MNHEY and CDR2 as SVGAGI. The CDR3 runs to 15 residues. Between the trimmed V and J ends, which lost 5 bases and 4 bases, there was a span of 16 bases. CDR3 bases: TGTGCCAGCAGTATAAAGAGGAACACGGCAGATACGCAGTATTTT. Protein sequence: CASSIKRNTADTQYF.